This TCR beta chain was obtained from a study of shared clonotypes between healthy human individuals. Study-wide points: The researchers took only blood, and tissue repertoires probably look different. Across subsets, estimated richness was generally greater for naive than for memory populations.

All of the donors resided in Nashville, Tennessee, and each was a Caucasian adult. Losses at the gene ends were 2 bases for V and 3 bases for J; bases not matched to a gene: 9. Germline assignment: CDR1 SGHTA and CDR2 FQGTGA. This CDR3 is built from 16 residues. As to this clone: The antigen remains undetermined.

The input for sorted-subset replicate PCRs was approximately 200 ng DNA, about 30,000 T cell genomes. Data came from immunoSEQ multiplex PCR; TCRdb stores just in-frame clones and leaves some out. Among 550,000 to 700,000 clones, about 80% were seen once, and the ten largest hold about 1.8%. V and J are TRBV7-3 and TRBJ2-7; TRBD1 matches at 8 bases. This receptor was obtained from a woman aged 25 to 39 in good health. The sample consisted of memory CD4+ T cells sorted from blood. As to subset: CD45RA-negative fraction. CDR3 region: CASSLARQGTRYEQYF. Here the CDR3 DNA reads TGTGCCAGCAGCTTAGCCCGACAGGGGACACGCTACGAGCAGTACTTC.